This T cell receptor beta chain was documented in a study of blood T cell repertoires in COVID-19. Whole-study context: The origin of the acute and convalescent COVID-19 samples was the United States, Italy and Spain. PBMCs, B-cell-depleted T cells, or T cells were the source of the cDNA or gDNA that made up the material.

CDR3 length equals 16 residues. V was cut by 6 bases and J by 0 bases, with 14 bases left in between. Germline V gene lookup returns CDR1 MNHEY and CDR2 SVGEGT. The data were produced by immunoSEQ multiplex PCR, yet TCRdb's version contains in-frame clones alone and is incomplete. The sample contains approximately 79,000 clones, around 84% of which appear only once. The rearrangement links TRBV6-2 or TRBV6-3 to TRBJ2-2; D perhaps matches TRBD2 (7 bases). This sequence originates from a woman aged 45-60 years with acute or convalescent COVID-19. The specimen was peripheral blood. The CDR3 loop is CASSRKGGANTGELFF. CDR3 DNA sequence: TGTGCCAGCAGCCGGAAGGGGGGGGCGAACACCGGGGAGCTGTTTTTT.